The clone carrying this T cell receptor beta chain was counted between two and nine times. The entry originates in a study of blood T cell repertoires in COVID-19. On the study more broadly: Both acute and convalescent COVID-19 samples were obtained from the United States, Italy and Spain. From T cells, B-cell-depleted T cells, or PBMCs came the material, which was cDNA or gDNA.

Clones were read by immunoSEQ multiplex PCR, and TCRdb kept only the in-frame ones, dropping some. The sample has 250,000 to 300,000 clones; roughly 90% are singletons. Germline lookup yields CDR1 LGHDT and CDR2 YNNKEL (reference sequence). The CDR3 is 16 amino acids. Unmatched junction bases numbered 7, after V lost 4 bases and J lost 1 base. This sequence joins TRBV3-1 (or the pseudogene TRBV3-2) and TRBJ2-5; 9 bases are shared with TRBD2. The specimen was peripheral blood. The sequence was obtained from a woman aged 25 to 39 with COVID-19, enrolled during active disease. DNA of the CDR3: TGTGCCAGCAGCCTTTTGGCGGGGGGGCTCCAAGAGACCCAGTACTTC. The encoded protein is CASSLLAGGLQETQYF.